This entry concerns a single T cell receptor beta chain. The antigen is not known. Using eight separate reactions per sample, the authors generated cDNA. Reprocessing the 5' RACE reads, TCRdb reports a single entry for every CDR3 protein and omits DNA. The sample table sets out 310,000 or so distinct CDR3 sequences. Germline CDR1 reads SGHTA; CDR2 reads FQGNSA. CDR3 length: 15 residues. The sample originates from a study of monozygotic twins with inflammatory bowel disease. Study-wide points: Support for any single strong IBD-associated signal or clonotype was not found. Whether twins were concordant or discordant made no difference to repertoire similarity, possibly from limited power.

The TCR originated in a human donor with ulcerative colitis or Crohn's disease, or a healthy co-twin of an affected twin (not recorded which). Sequencing was carried out using blood. This rearrangement joins TRBV7-2 to TRBJ2-7; lacking DNA, the TRBD1 call made by TCRdb goes unchecked. The CDR3: CASSPFPGQGYEQYF. The full variable domain, in which reference TRBV7-2 and TRBJ2-7 provide the parts outside the CDR3, is GAGVSQSPSNKVTEKGKDVELRCDPISGHTALYWYRQSLGQGLEFLIYFQGNSAPDKSGLPSDRFSAERTGGSVSTLTIQRTQQEDSAVYLCASSPFPGQGYEQYFGPGTRLTVT.